Presented here are 9 T cell receptor beta chains from one specimen sequenced in a study of T-cell reconstitution after alpha-beta-depleted transplantation in children. Unique molecular identifiers were incorporated into the prepared TCRbeta library. TCRdb re-derived calls from the PCR reads in MiXCR, one entry per CDR3 protein. The table shows about 160,000 distinct CDR3 sequences, with roughly 10% occurring only once. The sample consisted of PBMCs, taken before TCRalphabeta/CD19-depleted stem cell transplant. The receptors were gathered from a boy under 10 years old with acute myeloid leukemia, due to receive a stem cell transplant.

At least ten counts were recorded for this clonotype. The chain uses TRBV20-1 and TRBJ1-2; D is ambiguous. V was clipped by 0 bases and J by 2 bases, with 7 bases between them. Germline lookup yields CDR1 DFQATT and CDR2 SNEGSKA (reference sequence). This CDR3 contains 13 residues. The CDR3 DNA is TGCAGTGCTAGAGATGGCGGGAACTATGGCTACACCTTC. Its translation is CSARDGGNYGYTF.

The chain carries TRBV7-2 and TRBJ1-2; D not resolved. The V gene's germline CDR1 is SGHTA and CDR2 FQGNSA. V lost 4 bases and J 4 bases, leaving 7 bases between the germline ends. This CDR3 has 12 residues. CDR3 amino acids: CASSSDVYGYTF. The CDR3 region has the DNA TGTGCCAGCAGCTCGGACGTCTATGGCTACACCTTC.

The chain combines TRBV4-2 with TRBJ1-6, with a possible D match to TRBD1 (6 bases). Germline CDR1 and CDR2: LGHNA and YNFKEQ. The germline V and J ends were trimmed by 6 bases and 7 bases, with 13 bases remaining between them. This CDR3 has 14 amino acids. The CDR3 coding sequence is TGTGCCAGCAGTGAAGGGGGGGGGAATTCACCCCTCCACTTT. Its translation is CASSEGGGNSPLHF.

This chain links TRBV20-1 with TRBJ2-7; 11 positions match TRBD2. The CDR3 is 15 amino acids. Looked up from germline, CDR1 is DFQATT and CDR2 is SNEGSKA (reference sequence). The V gene end was trimmed by 1 base and the J gene end by 5 bases; junction bases not matched to a gene: 7. DNA of the CDR3: TGCAGTGCTAGAGTCATAGCGGGAGGGGGGAACGAGCAGTACTTC. Its translation: CSARVIAGGGNEQYF.

This clonotype showed up many times. This may stem from a read error, because a much larger clone lies one nucleotide away. This chain joins TRBV6-5 and TRBJ1-1, with D unclear. Germline values: CDR1 MNHEY, CDR2 SVGAGI. The CDR3 is 18 residues long. CDR3 protein: CASIYSKRLWHSNTEAFF. CDR3 nucleotide sequence: TGTGCCAGCATTTACTCGAAACGTCTTTGGCACTCTAACACTGAAGCTTTCTTT.

This clonotype was detected ten times or more. The rearrangement joins TRBV7-8 to TRBJ2-2; 10 nucleotides align to TRBD2. CDR3 length: 15 amino acids. CDR1 and CDR2 (germline): SGHVS, FQNEAQ. The V segment lost 1 base and the J segment 5 bases; nucleotides outside the gene matches: 1. The CDR3 DNA sequence: TGTGCCAGCAGCTTAGGTAGCGGGAGGACCGGGGAGCTGTTTTTT. It is translated as CASSLGSGRTGELFF.

The gene calls are TRBV7-2 and TRBJ2-1, with D perhaps matching TRBD2 (5 bases). From germline, CDR1 is SGHTA and CDR2 FQGNSA. Trimming pared 4 bases from V and 9 bases from J, leaving 10 bases between. This CDR3 has 12 amino acids. The CDR3 loop is CASSWTYSEQFF. In DNA form, the CDR3 reads TGTGCCAGCAGCTGGACTTATTCTGAGCAGTTCTTC.

This clonotype has at least ten counts. The chain employs TRBV24-1 and TRBJ2-1; possibly TRBD1 for D (6 bases). V was pared by 4 bases and J by 5 bases, with 17 bases between. Germline lookup yields CDR1 KGHDR and CDR2 SFDVKD. The CDR3 has 16 residues. This CDR3 reads CATSESGTHLNNEQFF. The DNA for the CDR3 is TGTGCCACCAGTGAGTCGGGGACACACCTAAACAATGAGCAGTTCTTC.

This clonotype was found many times. This chain joins TRBV3-1 and TRBJ2-3; perhaps TRBD1 as D (6 bases). The germline CDR1 and CDR2 sequences are LGHDT and YNNKEL (reference sequence). V was pared by 6 bases and J by 1 base, with 17 bases between. This CDR3 region has 16 residues. CDR3 coding DNA: TGTGCCAGCAGACAGGGCGAGATGGGGCGCACAGATACGCAGTATTTT. It yields the protein CASRQGEMGRTDTQYF.